The 21 T cell receptor beta chains reported below all come from one sample, sequenced in a study of blood T cell repertoires in COVID-19. Clones were sequenced by immunoSEQ multiplex PCR, and TCRdb holds only the in-frame ones, with some missing. The sample includes about 170,000 clones, 80% to 85% of them seen just once. Source material: peripheral blood. Source of these receptors: a human donor with acute or convalescent COVID-19. The donor label of this sample is uncertain.

The V call is TRBV2, the J call TRBJ1-6; 7 positions agree with TRBD1. Trimming took 2 bases from V and 6 from J; bases not matched to a gene: 4. Germline V gene lookup returns CDR1 SNHLY and CDR2 FYNNEI. CDR3 length: 15 residues. The CDR3 spells CASSEFGTVNSPLHF. The CDR3 coding sequence is TGTGCCAGCAGTGAATTTGGGACAGTTAATTCACCCCTCCACTTT.

The chain uses TRBV7-2 and TRBJ1-2; unclear D gene. Germline assignment: CDR1 SGHTA and CDR2 FQGNSA. Trimming left V 6 bases short and J 0 bases short, with 5 bases between. The CDR3 consists of 12 residues. The CDR3 sequence: CASRAANYGYTF. The CDR3 bases are TGTGCCAGCAGGGCAGCTAACTATGGCTACACCTTC. Looking up the rest from reference TRBV7-2 and TRBJ1-2 gives the full variable domain: GAGVSQSPSNKVTEKGKDVELRCDPISGHTALYWYRQSLGQGLEFLIYFQGNSAPDKSGLPSDRFSAERTGGSVSTLTIQRTQQEDSAVYLCASRAANYGYTFGSGTRLTVV.

This rearrangement joins TRBV27 to TRBJ1-2; 10 positions match TRBD1. The CDR3 extends over 16 amino acids. The germline CDR1 and CDR2 sequences are MNHEY and SMNVEV (reference sequence). The V and J ends lost 3 bases and 0 bases, in that order; junction bases with no gene match: 4. The DNA for the CDR3 is TGTGCCAGCAGTTTGTTAGGACAGGGGGCTAACTATGGCTACACCTTC. Translated: CASSLLGQGANYGYTF.

The chain is built from TRBV18 and TRBJ1-1; D not certain. V was clipped by 2 bases and J by 2 bases, with 15 bases between them. This CDR3 spans 16 amino acids. The germline gives CDR1 KGHSH, CDR2 LQKENI. The CDR3 loop is CASSPSPTGSNTEAFF. DNA of the CDR3: TGTGCCAGCTCACCAAGCCCCACCGGGAGCAACACTGAAGCTTTCTTT.

J is TRBJ2-2 and V is TRBV19; 9 bases map to TRBD1. Trimming took 0 bases from V and 7 from J; bases not matched to a gene: 9. Germline V gene lookup returns CDR1 LNHDA and CDR2 SQIVND (reference sequence). This CDR3 is 17 amino acids long. CDR3 DNA sequence: TGTGCCAGTAGTATAGATCAGGGACAGGGAGGTGACGGGGAGCTGTTTTTT. Its protein product is CASSIDQGQGGDGELFF.

The CDR3 loop is CASSESGASTDTQYF. CDR3 in DNA: TGCGCCAGCAGTGAGAGCGGGGCTAGCACAGATACGCAGTATTTT. The chain is built from TRBV10-1 and TRBJ2-3, with 7 bases lining up with TRBD2. With 2 bases clipped from V and 0 bases from J, the junction kept 2 bases outside the gene matches. Germline-derived CDR1 and CDR2 are WNHNN and SYGVQD (reference sequence). The CDR3 covers 15 residues.

This chain connects TRBV2 to TRBJ2-1; a possible D gene is TRBD2 (6 bases). Germline V CDR1 and CDR2: SNHLY, FYNNEI. The CDR3 contains 15 residues. The V end was cut by 3 bases, the J end by 9 bases, with 18 bases between. The CDR3 sequence is CASSDVLASEPEQFF. Here the CDR3 DNA reads TGTGCCAGCAGTGACGTCCTAGCGTCAGAACCTGAGCAGTTCTTC.

V is TRBV5-1 and J is TRBJ1-1; possibly TRBD1 for D (5 bases). Between the trimmed V and J ends, which lost 3 bases and 5 bases, there was a span of 14 bases. The CDR3 runs to 14 residues. Germline loops: CDR1 SGHRS, CDR2 YFSETQ. CDR3 bases: TGCGCCAGCAGCTCCAGGGACTCGTGGACTGAAGCTTTCTTT. Translating it yields CASSSRDSWTEAFF.

The V call is TRBV21-1, the J call TRBJ2-2; the table assigns TRBD1, which was not confirmed against the DNA. TRBV21-1 constitutes a pseudogene. The length of the CDR3 is 15 residues. The CDR3 protein is CASSKGPGNTGELFF. The CDR3 DNA sequence: TGTGCCAGCAGCAAAGGCCCAGGGAACACCGGGGAGCTGTTTTTT.

This clone was seen just once. V is TRBV6-5 and J is TRBJ2-1, with D perhaps TRBD1 (6 bases). This CDR3 region has 14 residues. V was shortened by 7 bases and J by 7 bases, with 17 bases between the two germline ends. CDR1 and CDR2 (germline): MNHEY, SVGAGI. The CDR3 bases are TGTGCCAGCAACCCCGGGACATCTAAAAATGAGCAGTTCTTC. This gives the protein CASNPGTSKNEQFF.

The genes are TRBV11-2 and TRBJ1-1, with D maybe TRBD1 (5 bases). In germline, CDR1 is SGHAT, CDR2 FQNNGV. The CDR3 sequence is 14 residues long. V lost 4 bases and J 3 bases, leaving 12 bases between the germline ends. The CDR3 DNA reads TGTGCCAGCAGCTCGGGCGGGGGACACACTGAAGCTTTCTTT. It translates to CASSSGGGHTEAFF. The full variable domain, its missing parts supplied by reference TRBV11-2 and TRBJ1-1, is EAGVAQSPRYKIIEKRQSVAFWCNPISGHATLYWYQQILGQGPKLLIQFQNNGVVDDSQLPKDRFSAERLKGVDSTLKIQPAKLEDSAVYLCASSSGGGHTEAFFGQGTRLTVV.

CDR3 region: CASGTSSEQYF. CDR3 DNA: TGTGCCAGTGGGACTAGTAGTGAGCAGTACTTC. The V and J genes are TRBV19 and TRBJ2-7, with 8 bases that match TRBD2. The germline CDR1 and CDR2 sequences are LNHDA and SQIVND (reference sequence). With V trimmed by 8 bases and J by 7 bases, 4 bases remained unmatched. This CDR3 has 11 residues.

The genes are TRBV4-2 and TRBJ2-2; 13 bases line up with TRBD2. This CDR3 spans 16 amino acids. Germline trimming cut 4 bases from V and 4 bases from J; bases unmatched to any gene: 3. Per the germline V gene, CDR1 is LGHNA and CDR2 is YNFKEQ. This chain's CDR3 is CASSPTSGGGTGELFF. Here the CDR3 DNA reads TGTGCCAGCAGCCCTACTAGCGGGGGGGGCACCGGGGAGCTGTTTTTT.

The V gene is TRBV28, the J gene TRBJ1-4, with D unresolved. The V end lost 7 bases, the J end lost 8 bases, and 14 bases lay between the germline ends. CDR3 length: 13 residues. Germline values: CDR1 MDHEN, CDR2 SYDVKM. This CDR3 is CASTELSREKLFF. In nucleotides, the CDR3 is TGTGCCAGCACGGAGCTAAGTCGAGAAAAACTGTTTTTT.

V and J are TRBV5-1 and TRBJ2-3, with D uncertain. Trimming pared 5 bases from V and 2 bases from J, leaving 6 bases between. The CDR3 contains 12 residues. CDR1 is SGHRS, CDR2 YFSETQ, per germline. The CDR3 sequence: CASRGNTDTQYF. The CDR3 DNA reads as TGCGCCAGCAGGGGCAACACAGATACGCAGTATTTT.

The gene calls are TRBV30 and TRBJ2-7; 11 bases are shared with TRBD2. V lost 5 bases to trimming and J lost 2 bases; unmatched junction nucleotides: 5. Germline assignment: CDR1 GTSNPN and CDR2 SVGIG (reference sequence). The CDR3 extends over 14 amino acids. CDR3 in DNA: TGTGCCTGGGGGGGACTAGCGGCAACCTACGAGCAGTACTTC. Encoded protein: CAWGGLAATYEQYF. Looking up the rest from reference TRBV30 and TRBJ2-7 gives the full variable domain: SQTIHQWPATLVQPVGSPLSLECTVEGTSNPNLYWYRQAAGRGLQLLFYSVGIGQISSEVPQNLSASRPQDRQFILSSKKLLLSDSGFYLCAWGGLAATYEQYFGPGTRLTVT.

CDR3 residues: CASSGALAKLFF. The CDR3 nucleotides are TGTGCCAGCAGTGGGGCCTTGGCCAAACTGTTTTTT. The chain couples TRBV25-1 to TRBJ1-4, with D uncertain. The germline CDR1 and CDR2 sequences are MGHDK and SYGVNS. Trimming removed 4 bases at V and 11 bases at J, with 11 bases between. This CDR3 is built from 12 residues.

V gene TRBV18 combines with J gene TRBJ1-5, with D tentatively TRBD1 (5 bases). Per the germline V gene, CDR1 is KGHSH and CDR2 is LQKENI. V lost 6 bases to trimming and J lost 6 bases, with 21 bases between them. This CDR3 is built from 16 residues. In DNA form, the CDR3 reads TGTGCCAGCTCCCCGATCGTGGGGACTTACGGTCAGCCCCAGCATTTT. Translating it yields CASSPIVGTYGQPQHF.

This chain links TRBV12-2 with TRBJ1-3; the D call of TRBD1 is as the table states it, not checked on the DNA. TRBV12-2 is a pseudogene locus. The length of the CDR3 is 16 residues. DNA for the CDR3: TGTGCAAGTCGCTTAGGTTTCGGCAGGTCTGGAAACACCATATATTTT. Translated, it gives CASRLGFGRSGNTIYF.

V and J are TRBV19 and TRBJ2-6, with D possibly matching TRBD1 (6 bases). The CDR3 runs to 16 residues. Germline CDR1 is LNHDA and CDR2 is SQIVND (reference sequence). Trimming removed 0 bases from V and 2 bases from J, with 8 bases in between. The CDR3 nucleotides are TGTGCCAGTAGTATAGATGGGGGCCCTGGGGCCAACGTCCTGACTTTC. Translation gives CASSIDGGPGANVLTF.

This clone appeared a single time. V usage is TRBV30 and J usage is TRBJ2-5, with 8 bases matching TRBD1. V lost 0 bases, J lost 2 bases, and 11 bases stayed unmatched. The length of the CDR3 is 17 residues. CDR1 is GTSNPN, CDR2 SVGIG, per germline (reference sequence). The CDR3 sequence is CAWSVWGAGGEQETQYF. CDR3 bases: TGTGCCTGGAGTGTGTGGGGGGCAGGGGGCGAACAAGAGACCCAGTACTTC.